This is a list of T cell receptor beta chains from one sample in a study of T cells in Graves' hyperthyroidism and ophthalmopathy. TCRdb re-analysed the multiplex PCR reads in MiXCR, keeping a single row per CDR3 protein. This table holds a few hundred thousand distinct CDR3 sequences, about 13% found once. The material sequenced was blood. Receptors were obtained from a woman between 18 and 29 years old with Graves' hyperthyroidism. Both conserved end residues are part of each CDR3. The order of the fields is V gene, clone size, D gene, J gene, CDR3 DNA, CDR3 protein. D genes are given only for firm matches. Size is omitted from some rows. Given values are once, few, many or a class for expanded clones.

>TRBV28|many|TRBD2|TRBJ2-7
TGTGCCAGCCTTGGGGGACTAGCGGGGGCCTCCTACGAGCAGTACTTC
CASLGGLAGASYEQYF
>TRBV6-2/TRBV6-3|NA|NA|TRBJ2-5
TGTGCCAGCAGCCGGGACTTCCAACAAGAGGCCCAGTACTTC
CASSRDFQQEAQYF
>TRBV20-1|many|NA|TRBJ2-7
TGCAGTGCTCCCGGACACCTCTACGAGCAGTACTTC
CSAPGHLYEQYF
>TRBV6-6|many|NA|TRBJ1-1
TGTGCCAGCAGTTACCAGGGTTGGGGAGCTTTCTTT
CASSYQGWGAFF
>TRBV6-6|many|NA|TRBJ2-3
TGTGCCAGCAGTTACTCGGGTGCTAGCACAGATACGCAGTATTTT
CASSYSGASTDTQYF
>TRBV5-1|many|TRBD2|TRBJ2-1
TGCGCCAGCAGCCCTGGGGGTAGCGGGATAAATGAGCAGTTCTTC
CASSPGGSGINEQFF
>TRBV2|many|TRBD1|TRBJ1-2
TGTGCCAGCGGGGGACAGGTTCCCGATGGCTACACCTTC
CASGGQVPDGYTF
>TRBV12-3/TRBV12-4|many|NA|TRBJ1-2
TGTGCCAGCAGGTGGGGAAGCGGGACTAATGGCTACACCTTC
CASRWGSGTNGYTF
>TRBV6-2/TRBV6-3|many|TRBD2|TRBJ2-1
TGTGCCAGCAGTCTAGCGGGAGTAAACAGGAATGAGCAGTTCTTC
CASSLAGVNRNEQFF
>TRBV6-1|many|NA|TRBJ1-6
TGTGCCAGCAGTTACGCCCGGACACCTCATAATTCACCCCTCCACTTT
CASSYARTPHNSPLHF
>TRBV20-1|many|TRBD1|TRBJ2-1
TGCAGTGCTCTCCGGGACAGGGGAAAAAATGAGCAGTTCTTC
CSALRDRGKNEQFF
>TRBV12-3/TRBV12-4|many|TRBD1|TRBJ1-4
TGTGCCAGCAGTTTCCGTTATATGACAGGGGACAATGAAAAACTGTTTTTT
CASSFRYMTGDNEKLFF
>TRBV18|NA|TRBD1|TRBJ1-2
TGTGCCAGCTCAGGGACAGGGGCTTTCAGTGGCTACACCTTC
CASSGTGAFSGYTF
>TRBV19|many|TRBD1|TRBJ2-6
TGTGCCAGTACAGCCCAGAGCCGGGACAGCTCTGGGGCCAACGTCCTGACTTTC
CASTAQSRDSSGANVLTF
>TRBV25-1|NA|NA|TRBJ2-2
TGTGCCAGCAGTGAGGACCCTCCCGGGGAGCTGTTTTTT
CASSEDPPGELFF
>TRBV6-2/TRBV6-3|few|NA|TRBJ2-1
TGTGCCAGCAGGGCGGGAAGAGCCCGCTACAATGAGCAGTTCTTC
CASRAGRARYNEQFF
>TRBV3-1|many|TRBD1|TRBJ2-3
TGTGCCAGCAGCCAAGAGATCTCCTCAACAGGGGCAACAGATACGCAGTATTTT
CASSQEISSTGATDTQYF
>TRBV24-1|NA|NA|TRBJ2-5
TGTGCCACCAGTGATCGTCGGTCTATAGTCGAGACCCAGTACTTC
CATSDRRSIVETQYF
>TRBV29-1|NA|NA|TRBJ1-2
TGCAGCGTTTCCGGACGGACAGATACTAACTATGGCTACACCTTC
CSVSGRTDTNYGYTF
>TRBV11-2|many|NA|TRBJ2-1
TGTGCCAGCAGCTTAGGTAGCGGCAGGGATGAGCAGTTCTTC
CASSLGSGRDEQFF
>TRBV5-1|many|TRBD1|TRBJ2-7
TGCGCCAGCAGCACCGGGACAGCCGTAGCCATCGAGCAGTACTTC
CASSTGTAVAIEQYF
>TRBV30|many|NA|TRBJ1-6
TGTGCCTGGAGTCCCGGCTCTACAGGGTCACCCCTCCACTTT
CAWSPGSTGSPLHF
>TRBV20-1|many|TRBD1|TRBJ2-7
TGCAGTGCTCCCAGGACAGGAGCAAGTTACGAGCAGTACTTC
CSAPRTGASYEQYF
>TRBV28|many|NA|TRBJ2-5
TGTGCCAGCACCCTGGGGGGGCGAGCTGAGACCCAGTACTTC
CASTLGGRAETQYF
>TRBV6-1|few|NA|TRBJ2-6
TGTGCCAGCAGGCCCACAGGGAAAGGGGCCAACGTCCTGACTTTC
CASRPTGKGANVLTF
>TRBV6-1|few|NA|TRBJ2-5
TGTGTCAGCAGAGAGACCCAGTACTTC
CVSRETQYF
>TRBV27|few|TRBD2|TRBJ2-2
TGTGCCAGCAGTTCGTTCGTCAGCGGGAGTCGCACCGGGGAGCTGTTTTTT
CASSSFVSGSRTGELFF
>TRBV2|many|NA|TRBJ2-7
TGTGCCAGCAGAACAGGGTCCCACGAGCAGTACTTC
CASRTGSHEQYF
>TRBV10-3|NA|NA|TRBJ1-4
TGTGCCATCAGTGAACGGCAGCCTAATGAAAAACTGTTTTTT
CAISERQPNEKLFF
>TRBV2|many|NA|TRBJ2-5
TGTGCCAGCAGTGAGGGGACCCAAGAGACCCAGTACTTC
CASSEGTQETQYF
>TRBV7-9|many|NA|TRBJ1-5
TGTGCCAGCAGCCTGAATTTGGGGCCCCAGCATTTT
CASSLNLGPQHF
>TRBV11-2|NA|NA|TRBJ2-7
TGTGCCAGCAGCTTAGATTGGGGTGCCTACCTCCAATCTCAGTCCTACGAGCAGTACTTC
CASSLDWGAYLQSQSYEQYF
>TRBV2|many|NA|TRBJ1-6
TGTGCCAGCAGTGAGGAGGGGCAGGCAGGTTCACCCCTCCACTTT
CASSEEGQAGSPLHF
>TRBV6-5|NA|NA|TRBJ2-7
TGTGCCAGCAGTTCACTAGGCCGATCCTACGAGCAGTACTTC
CASSSLGRSYEQYF